These 21 T cell receptor beta chains share one sample of origin, sequenced in a study of blood T cell repertoires in COVID-19. Here immunoSEQ multiplex PCR was the method, and the copy in TCRdb shows in-frame clones only, minus some. The data hold 65,000 to 90,000 clones, with roughly 87% observed a single time. The sample consisted of peripheral blood. These receptors originate from a middle-aged man with acute or convalescent COVID-19.

The genes are TRBV2 and TRBJ2-1; D is possibly TRBD2 (6 bases). Trimming cost V 4 bases and J 10 bases, with 14 bases left between them. CDR1 and CDR2 (germline): SNHLY, FYNNEI. The CDR3 is 13 residues long. The CDR3 sequence: CASSVLALREQFF. The CDR3 nucleotides read TGTGCCAGCAGTGTACTAGCTTTAAGGGAGCAGTTCTTC.

The chain is built from TRBV6-5 and TRBJ2-7, with 9 bases matching TRBD1. Germline trimming cut 7 bases from V and 4 bases from J; bases unmatched to any gene: 8. The CDR3 is made up of 14 amino acids. Germline V lookup: CDR1 MNHEY, CDR2 SVGAGI. CDR3 DNA: TGTGCCAGCAAGTCCCGGGACAGGGTTTACGAGCAGTACGTC. The encoded protein is CASKSRDRVYEQYV.

The chain has TRBV11-2 and TRBJ2-1, with D hard to call. This CDR3 has 13 residues. CDR1 and CDR2 (germline): SGHAT, FQNNGV. The germline V and J ends were trimmed by 0 bases and 6 bases, with 6 bases remaining between them. The CDR3 protein is CASSLENFNEQFF. CDR3 nucleotide sequence: TGTGCCAGCAGCTTAGAGAACTTCAATGAGCAGTTCTTC.

This sequence joins TRBV9 and TRBJ2-5; 7 nucleotides line up with TRBD1. Germline values: CDR1 SGDLS, CDR2 YYNGEE. The CDR3 is made up of 14 amino acids. V dropped 3 bases and J dropped 5; count of bases not matched to a gene: 7. The CDR3 here is CASSAHRGGETQYF. In DNA, the CDR3 is TGTGCCAGCAGCGCGCACAGGGGCGGGGAGACCCAGTACTTC.

The V call is TRBV7-9, the J call TRBJ2-2, with TRBD1 identical over 7 bases. This CDR3 has 13 amino acids. The germline CDR1 and CDR2 sequences are SEHNR and FQNEAQ (reference sequence). The V and J ends lost 7 bases and 4 bases, in that order; junction bases with no gene match: 3. For the CDR3, the DNA is TGTGCCAGCAACAGGGGCGGCACCGGGGAGCTGTTTTTT. It codes for CASNRGGTGELFF.

V usage is TRBV10-3 and J usage is TRBJ1-1; TRBD1 might be the D (5 bases). Trimming took off 6 bases at V and 2 bases at J, with 10 bases between the two ends. The CDR3 has 13 amino acids. The V gene's germline CDR1 is ENHRY and CDR2 SYGVKD. The CDR3 reads CAIRSTANTEAFF. The CDR3 nucleotides read TGTGCCATCAGGTCGACAGCTAACACTGAAGCTTTCTTT.

The V and J genes are TRBV19 and TRBJ2-1; TRBD2 agrees at 11 bases. The CDR3 is 21 amino acids. V lost 2 bases to trimming and J lost 1 base; unmatched junction nucleotides: 16. The germline CDR1 and CDR2 sequences are LNHDA and SQIVND (reference sequence). CDR3 amino acids: CASSIRRSPSGGPKSYNEQFF. CDR3 nucleotides: TGTGCCAGTAGTATACGGCGGAGTCCTAGCGGGGGGCCGAAATCCTACAATGAGCAGTTCTTC.

The V gene is TRBV12-3 or TRBV12-4, the J gene TRBJ2-4, with TRBD2 identical over 7 bases. This CDR3 is 12 amino acids long. V was clipped by 7 bases and J by 8 bases; unmatched bases: 5. As DNA, the CDR3 is TGTGCCAGCACCAGTGCGGGGGACATTCAGTACTTC. This translates into CASTSAGDIQYF.

This clone was counted a single time. The chain couples TRBV19 to TRBJ1-2; 7 bases are a match to TRBD1. There are 15 residues in the CDR3. From germline, CDR1 is LNHDA and CDR2 SQIVND (reference sequence). The V and J ends lost 4 bases and 3 bases, in that order; junction bases with no gene match: 8. The CDR3 spells CASSNRQGSDYGYTF. CDR3 coding DNA: TGTGCCAGTAGTAACCGACAGGGATCCGACTATGGCTACACCTTC.

DNA for the CDR3: TGTGCCAGCAATCCAGGGGTTGGCTATGGCTACACCTTC. Amino acid sequence: CASNPGVGYGYTF. This chain joins TRBV14 and TRBJ1-2, with a weak D call TRBD1 (6 bases). Trimming left V 7 bases short and J 4 bases short, with 13 bases between. The CDR3 loop spans 13 amino acids. CDR1 and CDR2 (germline): SGHDN, FVKESK.

The genes are TRBV6-5 and TRBJ1-2, with 9 bases identical to TRBD1. J lost 6 bases, V lost 5 bases, and 10 bases had no gene match. The CDR3 is made up of 15 amino acids. CDR1 and CDR2 (germline): MNHEY, SVGAGI. The DNA of the CDR3 is TGTGCCAGCAGTATTCCGGGACAGGGAAACGATGGCTACACCTTC. The encoded protein is CASSIPGQGNDGYTF.

The chain recombines TRBV18 with TRBJ1-3, with a weak D call TRBD1 (5 bases). The germline gives CDR1 KGHSH, CDR2 LQKENI. Trimming removed 1 base at V and 4 bases at J, with 11 bases between. The CDR3 totals 15 residues. CDR3 bases: TGTGCCAGCTCACCACAGGGGTCGGAAGGAAACACCATATATTTT. Encoded protein: CASSPQGSEGNTIYF.

This sequence joins TRBV4-1 and TRBJ2-7; 7 bases map to TRBD2. V trimming: 3 bases; J trimming: 0 bases; junction bases outside the gene matches: 14. Germline V gives CDR1 MGHRA, CDR2 YSYEKL. The length of the CDR3 is 18 residues. For the CDR3, the DNA is TGCGCCAGCAGCCAGGCGCTAAGCGGGGCCGCAAGCTCCTACGAGCAGTACTTC. Its protein product is CASSQALSGAASSYEQYF.

The J gene is TRBJ2-1, the V gene TRBV10-3; TRBD2 agrees at 13 bases. V lost 6 bases to trimming and J lost 9 bases; unmatched junction nucleotides: 11. In germline, CDR1 is ENHRY, CDR2 SYGVKD. The CDR3 extends over 16 amino acids. The CDR3 region is CAIRKTSGGTGAEQFF. CDR3 in DNA: TGTGCCATCAGAAAGACTAGCGGGGGGACGGGCGCTGAGCAGTTCTTC.

The V call is TRBV25-1, the J call TRBJ1-4; D gene ambiguous. The CDR3 runs 13 residues. Germline CDR1 MGHDK, CDR2 SYGVNS. The V and J ends lost 1 base and 7 bases respectively, with 7 bases between them. CDR3 loop: CASSESGGEKLFF. DNA of the CDR3: TGTGCCAGCAGTGAATCAGGTGGTGAAAAACTGTTTTTT.

The table lists this clone with a count of one. The chain carries TRBV11-1 and TRBJ1-1; 8 bases match TRBD1. Germline V CDR1 and CDR2: SGHAT, FQDESV (reference sequence). J was trimmed by 11 bases and V by 4 bases; bases with no gene match: 12. This CDR3 is 14 amino acids long. CDR3: CASSSHQTGESAFF. In nucleotides, the CDR3 is TGTGCCAGCAGCTCCCACCAGACAGGGGAGAGCGCTTTCTTT.

This clone was counted a single time. The gene calls are TRBV7-8 and TRBJ2-7, with D unresolved. CDR3 length: 13 residues. V was cut by 0 bases and J by 5 bases, with 8 bases left in between. Germline V CDR1 and CDR2: SGHVS, FQNEAQ. CDR3 in amino acids: CASSLAQRHEQYF. The CDR3 bases are TGTGCCAGCAGCTTAGCGCAGCGTCACGAGCAGTACTTC.

In its sample, this clone was seen a few times. CDR3 nucleotide sequence: TGTGCCAGCATGGCGGGGGGGAGCAATCAGCCCCAGCATTTT. As protein: CASMAGGSNQPQHF. The chain carries TRBV6-5 and TRBJ1-5; a weak D match, TRBD1 (5 bases). Looked up from germline, CDR1 is MNHEY and CDR2 is SVGAGI. The length of the CDR3 is 14 residues. The ends were cut back, 7 bases at V and 1 base at J, with 11 bases in the middle.

The chain is built from TRBV14 and TRBJ1-1; TRBD1 matches at 7 bases. CDR3 length equals 14 residues. Per germline, CDR1 SGHDN and CDR2 FVKESK. V was clipped by 1 base and J by 5 bases; unmatched bases: 4. CDR3 sequence reads: CASSQARQGTEAFF. Written as DNA, the CDR3 is TGTGCCAGCAGCCAAGCCCGACAGGGAACTGAAGCTTTCTTT.

The V call is TRBV21-1, the J call TRBJ2-7; no DNA check was done on the table's D call, TRBD1. TRBV21-1 is deemed a pseudogene. This CDR3 contains 13 residues. The CDR3 protein is CASSGQGYYEQYV. The CDR3 nucleotides read TGTGCCAGCAGCGGACAGGGGTACTACGAGCAGTACGTC.

The V call is TRBV27, the J call TRBJ1-1; maybe TRBD1 (5 bases). In germline, CDR1 is MNHEY, CDR2 SMNVEV (reference sequence). V shed 10 bases and J shed 1 base, with 16 bases lying between them. CDR3 length: 14 residues. This CDR3 reads CATRPFGQNTEAFF. The CDR3 DNA sequence: TGTGCCACCCGCCCCTTCGGACAGAACACTGAAGCTTTCTTT.